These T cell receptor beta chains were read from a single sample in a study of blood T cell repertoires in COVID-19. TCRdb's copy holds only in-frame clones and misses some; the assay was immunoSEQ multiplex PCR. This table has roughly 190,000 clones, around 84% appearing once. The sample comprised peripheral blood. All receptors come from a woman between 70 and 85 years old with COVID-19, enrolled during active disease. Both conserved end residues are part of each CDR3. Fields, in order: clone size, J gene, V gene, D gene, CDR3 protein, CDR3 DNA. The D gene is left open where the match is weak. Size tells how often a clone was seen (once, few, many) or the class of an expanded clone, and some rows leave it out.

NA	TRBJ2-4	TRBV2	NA	CASSVQSGLAKNIQYF	TGTGCCAGCAGTGTCCAAAGCGGACTAGCCAAAAACATTCAGTACTTC
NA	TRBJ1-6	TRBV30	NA	CACSGYNNSPLHF	TGTGCCTGTTCGGGATACAATAATTCACCCCTCCACTTT
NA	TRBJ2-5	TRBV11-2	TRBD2	CASSLVTGGGETQYF	TGTGCCAGCAGCTTAGTTACGGGAGGGGGAGAGACCCAGTACTTC
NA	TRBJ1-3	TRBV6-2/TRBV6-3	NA	CASSYAGIRNTIYF	TGTGCCAGCAGTTACGCGGGGATTCGAAACACCATATATTTT
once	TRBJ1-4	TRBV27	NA	CASGIQGRSEKLFF	TGTGCCAGCGGTATACAGGGTCGAAGCGAAAAACTGTTTTTT
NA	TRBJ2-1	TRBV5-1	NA	CASSLALNEQFF	TGCGCCAGCAGCTTAGCGCTCAATGAGCAGTTCTTC
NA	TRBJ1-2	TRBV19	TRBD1	CASSIQMVGQALFGYTF	TGTGCCAGTAGTATTCAGATGGTGGGACAGGCCCTATTTGGCTACACCTTC
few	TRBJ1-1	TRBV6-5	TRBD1	CASRIGTGTNTEAFF	TGTGCCAGCAGGATAGGGACAGGGACGAACACTGAAGCTTTCTTT
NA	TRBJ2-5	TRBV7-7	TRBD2	CASSRLAGKETQYF	TGTGCCAGCAGCAGACTAGCGGGGAAGGAGACCCAGTACTTC
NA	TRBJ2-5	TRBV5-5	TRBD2	CASSFVSSGRRLQETQYF	TGTGCCAGCAGCTTCGTGTCTAGCGGGAGGAGGTTACAAGAGACCCAGTACTTC
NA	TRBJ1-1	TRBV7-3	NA	CASSARGPGNTEAFF	TGTGCCAGCAGCGCGCGGGGTCCTGGGAACACTGAAGCTTTCTTT
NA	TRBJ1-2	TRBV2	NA	CASSELRGINYGYTF	TGTGCCAGCAGTGAACTACGGGGAATTAACTATGGCTACACCTTC
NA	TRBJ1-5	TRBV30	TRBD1	CAWSRTGTWASGAQPQHF	TGTGCCTGGAGTCGGACAGGGACATGGGCCTCGGGCGCTCAGCCCCAGCATTTT
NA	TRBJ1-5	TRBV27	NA	CASSRRGPNQPQHF	TGTGCCAGCAGCCGACGGGGTCCCAATCAGCCCCAGCATTTT
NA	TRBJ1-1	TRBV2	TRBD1	CAGGQGPNTEAFF	TGTGCCGGGGGACAGGGGCCGAACACTGAAGCTTTCTTT
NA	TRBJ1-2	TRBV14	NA	CASSQEGGSDYGYTF	TGTGCCAGCAGCCAAGAAGGGGGTAGTGACTATGGCTACACCTTC
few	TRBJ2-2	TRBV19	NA	CASSIAGNTGELFF	TGTGCCAGTAGTATAGCGGGGAACACCGGGGAGCTGTTTTTT
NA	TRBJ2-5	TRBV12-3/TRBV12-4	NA	CASRREWETQYF	TGTGCCAGCCGACGGGAGTGGGAGACCCAGTACTTC
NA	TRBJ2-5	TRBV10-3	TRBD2	CAISAGLAGGYQETQYF	TGTGCCATCAGTGCCGGACTAGCGGGGGGCTACCAAGAGACCCAGTACTTC
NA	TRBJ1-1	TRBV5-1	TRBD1	CASSYSGTGGTEAFF	TGCGCCAGCAGCTATTCCGGGACAGGGGGCACTGAAGCTTTCTTT
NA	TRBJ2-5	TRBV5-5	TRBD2	CASSSGLAGAGETQYF	TGTGCCAGCAGCTCCGGACTAGCGGGAGCTGGGGAGACCCAGTACTTC
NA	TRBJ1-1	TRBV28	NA	CASSPSQGMNTEAFF	TGTGCCAGCAGTCCCTCCCAGGGGATGAACACTGAAGCTTTCTTT
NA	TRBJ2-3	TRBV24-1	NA	CATSAAEGGDTQYF	TGTGCCACCAGTGCCGCGGAGGGCGGAGATACGCAGTATTTT
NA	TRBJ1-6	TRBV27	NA	CASSLPGYNSPLHF	TGTGCCAGCAGTTTACCAGGGTACAATTCACCCCTCCACTTT
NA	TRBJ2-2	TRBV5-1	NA	CASSLLEAGELFF	TGCGCCAGCAGCTTGTTGGAGGCCGGGGAGCTGTTTTTT
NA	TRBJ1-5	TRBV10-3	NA	CAIDDSNGNQPQHF	TGTGCCATCGATGATTCTAATGGCAATCAGCCCCAGCATTTT
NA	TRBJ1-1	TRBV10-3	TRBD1	CAISEQGGGWANTEAFF	TGTGCCATCAGTGAGCAAGGGGGCGGATGGGCGAACACTGAAGCTTTCTTT
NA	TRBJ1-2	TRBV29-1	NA	CSVHGDSYGYTF	TGCAGCGTTCACGGGGATTCCTATGGCTACACCTTC
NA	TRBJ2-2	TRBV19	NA	CASSILGASNTGELFF	TGTGCCAGTAGTATTTTAGGGGCATCGAACACCGGGGAGCTGTTTTTT
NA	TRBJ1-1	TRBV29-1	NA	CSVEGRANTEAFF	TGCAGCGTTGAAGGCAGGGCGAACACTGAAGCTTTCTTT
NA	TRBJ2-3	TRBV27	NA	CASSQQGGTDTQYF	TGTGCCAGCAGTCAACAGGGTGGCACAGATACGCAGTATTTT
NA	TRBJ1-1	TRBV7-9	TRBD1	CASRPGGADTEAFF	TGTGCCAGCAGGCCAGGGGGCGCAGACACTGAAGCTTTCTTT
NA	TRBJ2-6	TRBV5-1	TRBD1	CASSLQGAGANVLTF	TGCGCCAGCAGCTTACAGGGGGCTGGGGCCAACGTCCTGACTTTC
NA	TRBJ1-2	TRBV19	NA	CASRKAEIGTLLYGYTF	TGTGCCAGTAGGAAGGCCGAGATCGGGACACTGCTCTATGGCTACACCTTC
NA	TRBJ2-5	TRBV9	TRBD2	CASSRGLAGETQYF	TGTGCCAGCAGCCGCGGGTTAGCGGGCGAGACCCAGTACTTC
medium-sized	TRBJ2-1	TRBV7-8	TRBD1	CASSLGNRGYNEQFF	TGTGCCAGCAGCTTAGGGAACAGGGGGTACAATGAGCAGTTCTTC
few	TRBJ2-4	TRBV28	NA	CATGGRVSNIQYF	TGTGCCACCGGGGGGCGAGTTTCAAACATTCAGTACTTC
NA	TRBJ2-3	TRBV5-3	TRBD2	CASLPWREGEDTQYF	TGTGCCAGCTTGCCCTGGCGGGAGGGGGAAGATACGCAGTATTTT
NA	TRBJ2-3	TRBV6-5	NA	CASSYAWGADTQYF	TGTGCCAGCAGTTACGCTTGGGGGGCAGATACGCAGTATTTT
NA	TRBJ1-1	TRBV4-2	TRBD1	CASSYEQGARNTEAFF	TGTGCCAGCAGCTATGAACAGGGGGCGCGGAACACTGAAGCTTTCTTT
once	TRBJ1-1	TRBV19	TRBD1	CASSIAGTVQNTEAFF	TGTGCCAGTAGTATAGCCGGGACAGTACAGAACACTGAAGCTTTCTTT
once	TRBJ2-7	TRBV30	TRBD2	CAWSVLTAGLAATSRIYEQYF	TGTGCCTGGAGTGTACTAACTGCGGGACTAGCGGCCACCTCCCGGATCTACGAGCAGTACTTC